What follows is one T cell receptor (beta chain) and its context. Assay: immunoSEQ multiplex PCR; the TCRdb copy retains only in-frame clones and omits some. Here the sample spans about 60,000 clones, 88% being singletons. This entry belongs to a study of control samples from healthy donors and cancer patients. Germline V gene sequence: CDR1 LGHDT, CDR2 YNNKEL (reference sequence). The length of the CDR3 is 14 residues. V was trimmed by 0 bases and J by 7 bases, leaving 10 bases between them. The chain recombines TRBV3-1 (or the pseudogene TRBV3-2) with TRBJ1-5; D ambiguous. Sequencing input: blood. This sequence was found in a man aged 45-65 years in good health. The CDR3 here is CASSQDTRAQPQHF. The CDR3, as DNA: TGTGCCAGCAGCCAAGACACGAGGGCGCAGCCCCAGCATTTT.